The following is a T cell receptor beta chain sequence with its context. The data were produced by immunoSEQ multiplex PCR, yet TCRdb's version contains in-frame clones alone and is incomplete. Here the sample spans approximately 280,000 clones, roughly 80% being singletons. The sample belongs to a study of blood T cell repertoires in COVID-19. About the study: There were acute and convalescent COVID-19 samples, and they came from the United States, Italy and Spain.

Participants were aged roughly 18 to 95 years, lived in over 20 US areas, and enrolled virtually. Participants' own reports of clinical history determined their cohort assignment. Individuals in the exposed group had encountered a COVID-19 case within 2 weeks preceding study entry. The germline V and J ends were trimmed by 7 bases and 3 bases, with 15 bases remaining between them. The CDR3 has 14 amino acids. Looked up from germline, CDR1 is SNHLY and CDR2 is FYNNEI. The rearrangement uses TRBV2 and TRBJ2-5; the D gene is possibly TRBD1 (6 bases). The source material was PBMCs or T cells enriched from blood (not recorded which). This receptor was identified in a middle-aged man who had been exposed to COVID-19. The CDR3 loop is CASTPGQMKETQYF. The CDR3 coding sequence is TGTGCCAGCACTCCGGGACAAATGAAAGAGACCCAGTACTTC.